Listed here are 14 T cell receptor beta chains from one sample, sequenced in a study of blood T cell repertoires in COVID-19. Sequenced by immunoSEQ multiplex PCR; TCRdb stores in-frame clones only, minus some. Found here are 350,000 to 400,000 clones, roughly 90% of them singletons; the top ten hold under 4%. The sequencing input was peripheral blood. These receptors came from a woman aged 25 to 39 with COVID-19, enrolled during active disease.

The gene calls are TRBV18 and TRBJ2-7; 7 positions agree with TRBD1. V shed 3 bases, J shed 3 bases, and the junction held 5 bases outside the gene matches. The CDR3 totals 14 residues. Germline CDR1 is KGHSH and CDR2 is LQKENI. The CDR3 region is CASSPTGIGYEQYF. CDR3 coding DNA: TGTGCCAGCTCACCGACAGGGATCGGCTACGAGCAGTACTTC. The complete variable domain, with remaining parts taken from reference TRBV18 and TRBJ2-7, reads NAGVMQNPRHLVRRRGQEARLRCSPMKGHSHVYWYRQLPEEGLKFMVYLQKENIIDESGMPKERFSAEFPKEGPSILRIQQVVRGDSAAYFCASSPTGIGYEQYFGPGTRLTVT.

For the CDR3, the DNA is TGTGCCAGCAGTTACGTGCGGGGGGGCCTGAATGAGCAGTTCTTC. This codes for CASSYVRGGLNEQFF. The chain couples TRBV6-7 to TRBJ2-1, with 9 bases fitting TRBD2. TRBV6-7 is an ORF, with its function uncertain. Germline trimming cut 2 bases from V and 7 bases from J; bases unmatched to any gene: 6. The CDR3 contains 15 residues.

The chain joins TRBV9 to TRBJ1-4, with D possibly being TRBD1 (5 bases). Germline CDR1 SGDLS, CDR2 YYNGEE. This CDR3 comprises 14 residues. Between the trimmed V and J ends, which lost 3 bases and 8 bases, there was a span of 14 bases. The CDR3 loop is CASSATTKGEKLFF. For the CDR3, the DNA is TGTGCCAGCAGCGCGACGACCAAGGGGGAAAAACTGTTTTTT.

The chain couples TRBV28 to TRBJ2-1; possible D gene TRBD1, 6 bases. Trimming pared 5 bases from V and 5 bases from J, leaving 16 bases between. CDR3 length equals 15 residues. In germline, CDR1 is MDHEN, CDR2 SYDVKM. This chain's CDR3 is CASSEGTIVDNEQFF. CDR3 coding DNA: TGTGCCAGCAGTGAAGGGACAATTGTCGACAATGAGCAGTTCTTC.

In its sample, this clone was seen once. This chain joins TRBV5-1 and TRBJ2-2, with D possibly matching TRBD1 (5 bases). The length of the CDR3 is 16 residues. Trimming took off 1 base at V and 1 base at J, with 11 bases between the two ends. The germline V gene has CDR1 SGHRS and CDR2 YFSETQ. The CDR3 coding sequence is TGCGCCAGCAGCTTGCGTGACAGTATGAACACCGGGGAGCTGTTTTTT. Translated, it gives CASSLRDSMNTGELFF.

The chain is built from TRBV3-1 (or the pseudogene TRBV3-2) and TRBJ1-2, with a tentative D call TRBD1 (5 bases). Germline V gene sequence: CDR1 LGHDT, CDR2 YNNKEL (reference sequence). The CDR3 is made up of 15 amino acids. Trimming stripped 3 bases from V and 5 bases from J, with 16 bases between. CDR3 amino acids: CASSQDQGEGYGYTF. The DNA for the CDR3 is TGTGCCAGCAGCCAGGATCAAGGGGAGGGTTATGGCTACACCTTC.

The chain recombines TRBV27 with TRBJ2-1; D is undetermined. This CDR3 contains 9 residues. V lost 9 bases and J lost 8, with 5 bases in between. The V gene's germline CDR1 is MNHEY and CDR2 SMNVEV (reference sequence). CDR3 sequence (DNA): TGTGCCAGTGGCTATGAGCAGTTCTTC. It translates to CASGYEQFF.

The CDR3 DNA is TGTGCCTGGAGTTACCCTAGAACAGGGGAAGATCAGCCCCAGCATTTT. This gives the protein CAWSYPRTGEDQPQHF. The V and J genes are TRBV30 and TRBJ1-5, with 7 bases aligning to TRBD1. The CDR3 runs to 16 residues. Germline-derived CDR1 and CDR2 are GTSNPN and SVGIG (reference sequence). Trimming took 2 bases from V and 5 from J; bases not matched to a gene: 12. The entire variable domain, with the rest obtained from reference TRBV30 and TRBJ1-5, is as follows: SQTIHQWPATLVQPVGSPLSLECTVEGTSNPNLYWYRQAAGRGLQLLFYSVGIGQISSEVPQNLSASRPQDRQFILSSKKLLLSDSGFYLCAWSYPRTGEDQPQHFGDGTRLSIL.

The chain has TRBV7-9 and TRBJ1-4; 8 nucleotides align to TRBD1. Germline CDR1 is SEHNR and CDR2 is FQNEAQ (reference sequence). Trimming took 5 bases from V and 0 from J; bases not matched to a gene: 5. This CDR3 region has 16 residues. The CDR3 sequence: CASSRGTGATNEKLFF. CDR3 bases: TGTGCCAGCAGCCGGGGGACAGGTGCAACTAATGAAAAACTGTTTTTT.

The V and J genes are TRBV27 and TRBJ1-2; D is undetermined. Germline V gene data show CDR1 as MNHEY and CDR2 as SMNVEV (reference sequence). The CDR3 consists of 13 residues. V was clipped by 7 bases and J by 0 bases, with 9 bases between them. DNA for the CDR3: TGTGCCAGCACCCCCGGGTCTAACTATGGCTACACCTTC. Translation: CASTPGSNYGYTF.

This chain connects TRBV10-3 to TRBJ2-7; TRBD2 agrees at 8 bases. Trimming took 9 bases from V and 2 from J; bases not matched to a gene: 18. The CDR3 has 17 residues. Germline CDR1 reads ENHRY; CDR2 reads SYGVKD. The CDR3 is CAILAGLRRVTTYEQYV. The DNA of the CDR3 is TGTGCCATTTTAGCGGGACTTAGGAGAGTCACCACCTACGAGCAGTACGTC.

The table lists this clone with a few counts. The rearrangement uses TRBV6-6 and TRBJ1-1; TRBD1 matches at 7 bases. J gave up 0 bases and V 8 bases, and 9 bases lay outside the gene matches. This CDR3 comprises 15 residues. Germline CDR1 and CDR2: MNHNY and SVGAGI (reference sequence). The CDR3 is CASLHRGGMNTEAFF. The CDR3 DNA reads TGTGCCAGCCTCCACAGGGGCGGGATGAACACTGAAGCTTTCTTT.

This chain connects TRBV7-9 to TRBJ2-7; 7 nucleotides align to TRBD1. V lost 6 bases and J lost 0; bases outside the gene matches: 8. Germline V gene lookup returns CDR1 SEHNR and CDR2 FQNEAQ (reference sequence). The CDR3 extends over 15 amino acids. CDR3: CASRHDRDASYEQYF. CDR3 DNA: TGTGCCAGCAGACACGACAGGGATGCCTCCTACGAGCAGTACTTC.

This rearrangement joins TRBV6-6 to TRBJ1-2, with D maybe TRBD1 (6 bases). The germline V gene has CDR1 MNHNY and CDR2 SVGAGI (reference sequence). This CDR3 comprises 15 residues. Deletions cut 5 bases from V and 1 base from J, with 14 bases between. The CDR3 coding sequence is TGTGCCAGCAGTCTGACAGGTCGGGATAACTATGGCTACACCTTC. Its translation is CASSLTGRDNYGYTF.